One sample yielded the 14 T cell receptor beta chains listed below, sequenced in a study of OX40 agonist ivuxolimab in advanced cancers. Receptors were amplified or captured by the immunoSEQ multiplex PCR assay. The source is immuneACCESS, and TCRdb retained only in-frame sequences with V and J called. Part of the clones is not carried over; for the studies checked, unresolved V genes explain less than half of this, and the remainder is unexplained. Recorded for this sample are tens of thousands of clones; about 83% of them occurred a single time. The top ten clonotypes cover approximately 1.4% of the sample. The sample was CD4+ or CD8+ T cells sorted from blood, taken in a trial of the OX40 agonist ivuxolimab. The receptors stem from an adult with an advanced solid tumor such as melanoma, head and neck, liver or kidney cancer.

This sequence joins TRBV6-5 and TRBJ2-6; D might be TRBD1 (6 bases). Germline V CDR1 and CDR2: MNHEY, SVGAGI. There are 15 residues in the CDR3. Trimming shortened V by 4 bases and J by 2 bases, and 9 bases separated the two germline ends. CDR3 coding DNA: TGTGCCAGCAGTTCCTCAGGGGCTGGGGCCAACGTCCTGACTTTC. It encodes CASSSSGAGANVLTF.

The chain is built from TRBV11-3 and TRBJ2-2, with unresolved D. This CDR3 contains 13 residues. In germline, CDR1 is SGHNT, CDR2 YENEEA. V was cut by 0 bases and J by 7 bases, with 6 bases left in between. CDR3 loop: CASSLEGGGELFF. In nucleotides, the CDR3 is TGTGCCAGCAGCTTAGAGGGTGGCGGGGAGCTGTTTTTT. Full variable domain (missing parts from reference TRBV11-3 and TRBJ2-2): EAGVVQSPRYKIIEKKQPVAFWCNPISGHNTLYWYLQNLGQGPELLIRYENEEAVDDSQLPKDRFSAERLKGVDSTLKIQPAELGDSAVYLCASSLEGGGELFFGEGSRLTVL.

The genes are TRBV15 and TRBJ2-5; no clear D gene. This CDR3 spans 14 amino acids. Germline CDR1 reads LNHNV; CDR2 reads YYDKDF (reference sequence). V lost 0 bases and J 4 bases, leaving 9 bases between the germline ends. CDR3 sequence: CATSRDPGPETQYF. CDR3 in DNA: TGTGCCACCAGCAGAGATCCGGGCCCAGAGACCCAGTACTTC.

The chain recombines TRBV5-1 with TRBJ2-5; possible D gene TRBD2, 6 bases. V lost 0 bases and J 2 bases, leaving 14 bases between the germline ends. The length of the CDR3 is 16 residues. Germline V gene sequence: CDR1 SGHRS, CDR2 YFSETQ. The CDR3 spells CASSLAGLARQETQYF. CDR3 bases: TGCGCCAGCAGCTTGGCCGGGCTAGCGAGACAAGAGACCCAGTACTTC.

The rearrangement uses TRBV7-9 and TRBJ1-2; TRBD1 is a possible D gene (6 bases). Between the trimmed V and J ends, which lost 11 bases and 4 bases, there was a span of 23 bases. The V gene's germline CDR1 is SEHNR and CDR2 FQNEAQ (reference sequence). The CDR3 runs to 15 residues. The CDR3 bases are TGTGCCTCATCAGGGGTACTTTCTATGGGCTATGGCTACACCTTC. Translation gives CASSGVLSMGYGYTF.

This clone was seen more than once but under ten times. Other DNA sequences in the sample encode the same CDR3. The rearrangement joins TRBV5-1 to TRBJ2-5; TRBD1 agrees at 9 bases. Germline V CDR1 and CDR2: SGHRS, YFSETQ. Trimming took 3 bases from V and 4 from J; bases not matched to a gene: 4. The CDR3 sequence is 14 residues long. CDR3: CASSSGQGRETQYF. DNA for the CDR3: TGCGCCAGCAGCTCCGGACAGGGGAGAGAGACCCAGTACTTC.

This sequence joins TRBV5-1 and TRBJ2-5, with 7 bases fitting TRBD2. Germline CDR1 reads SGHRS; CDR2 reads YFSETQ. The CDR3 has 14 amino acids. With 1 base clipped from V and 4 bases from J, the junction kept 4 bases outside the gene matches. This CDR3 is CASSLTGGLETQYF. CDR3 DNA: TGCGCCAGCAGCTTGACGGGGGGTCTAGAGACCCAGTACTTC.

This sequence joins TRBV7-6 and TRBJ2-3; 10 bases fit TRBD2. Germline V gene data show CDR1 as SGHVS and CDR2 as FNYEAQ. The CDR3 has 16 residues. V lost 5 bases and J lost 8; bases outside the gene matches: 13. The CDR3 protein is CASSREGELAGVTQYF. The CDR3 DNA is TGTGCCAGCAGCCGGGAAGGGGAGCTAGCGGGGGTTACGCAGTATTTT.

This chain connects TRBV18 to TRBJ1-2; D perhaps matches TRBD1 (6 bases). With 4 bases removed from V and 8 bases from J, the gap between germline ends came to 17 bases. The CDR3 spans 14 residues. Germline V gives CDR1 KGHSH, CDR2 LQKENI. This CDR3 reads CASSLGGAREGYTF. CDR3 DNA: TGTGCCAGCTCACTGGGGGGCGCGAGAGAGGGCTACACCTTC.

This chain uses TRBV4-1 with TRBJ2-3; TRBD1 or TRBD2 may be the D gene (5 bases each). Between the trimmed V and J ends, which lost 1 base and 0 bases, there was a span of 5 bases. CDR3 length: 14 residues. Germline V CDR1 and CDR2: MGHRA, YSYEKL. Here the CDR3 DNA reads TGCGCCAGCAGCCAAGGGGACAGCACAGATACGCAGTATTTT. Translating gives CASSQGDSTDTQYF.

J is TRBJ2-7 and V is TRBV19; possible D gene TRBD1, 6 bases. The germline V and J ends were trimmed by 5 bases and 3 bases, with 14 bases remaining between them. CDR1 and CDR2 from the germline V gene are LNHDA and SQIVND (reference sequence). The length of the CDR3 is 14 residues. The CDR3 region is CASSFSQGYYEQYF. CDR3 DNA: TGTGCCAGTAGTTTCTCTCAGGGGTACTACGAGCAGTACTTC. Complete variable domain (other parts from reference TRBV19 and TRBJ2-7): DGGITQSPKYLFRKEGQNVTLSCEQNLNHDAMYWYRQDPGQGLRLIYYSQIVNDFQKGDIAEGYSVSREKKESFPLTVTSAQKNPTAFYLCASSFSQGYYEQYFGPGTRLTVT.

The rearrangement links TRBV7-2 to TRBJ1-1; 8 bases are shared with TRBD1. CDR3 size: 16 residues. The V segment lost 1 base and the J segment 1 base; nucleotides outside the gene matches: 5. CDR1 and CDR2 from the germline V gene are SGHTA and FQGNSA. Written as DNA, the CDR3 is TGTGCCAGCAGCTTAGGCCAGGGGGCTGGGAACACTGAAGCTTTCTTT. This gives the protein CASSLGQGAGNTEAFF.

The rearrangement joins TRBV6-4 to TRBJ1-1; D gene uncertain. Trimming took 3 bases from V and 11 from J, leaving 16 bases between them. The CDR3 is 13 amino acids. The V gene's germline CDR1 is MRHNA and CDR2 SNTAGT. This chain's CDR3 is CASSDSVGGRAFF. Here the CDR3 DNA reads TGTGCCAGCAGTGATTCAGTGGGTGGAAGGGCTTTCTTT.

The chain employs TRBV10-3 and TRBJ2-7; TRBD2 aligns across 13 bases. The junction had 4 bases not matched to a gene; V was cut back by 9 bases and J by 2 bases. Germline V gene lookup returns CDR1 ENHRY and CDR2 SYGVKD. The CDR3 sequence is 14 residues long. Written as DNA, the CDR3 is TGTGCCATTAGACTAGCGGGGGGAGCCTACGAGCAGTACTTC. Protein product: CAIRLAGGAYEQYF.